This is a list of T cell receptor beta chains from one sample in a study of T cells after yellow fever vaccination. Each CDR3 protein is one row after TCRdb ran MiXCR on the 5' RACE reads. This table holds some 300,000 distinct CDR3 sequences, roughly 8% found once. The sequencing used PBMCs, collected around 45 days after the first yellow fever vaccination. These receptors originate from a man between 18 and 35 years old who received the YFV17D yellow fever vaccine. Each CDR3 is given with its conserved first and last residue. D genes are given only for firm matches. Size values are once, few and many counts, or a class for expanded clones, and some rows have none.

cdr3_nt,cdr3_aa,v_call,j_call,d_call,clone_size
TGCGCCAGCAGCTTCGGCGGGACTAGTCCCCCCGATGAGCAGTTCTTC,CASSFGGTSPPDEQFF,TRBV5-1,TRBJ2-1,TRBD2,few
TGTGCCATCAGGTGGGGACAGGGAAGTTCACCCCTCCACTTT,CAIRWGQGSSPLHF,TRBV10-3,TRBJ1-6,TRBD1,NA
TGTGCCAGCAGCTTAAACCAAGCTTTCTTT,CASSLNQAFF,TRBV7-9,TRBJ1-1,NA,NA
TGTGCCATCAATTCCCGGGACAGGGGTAATACGCAGTATTTT,CAINSRDRGNTQYF,TRBV10-3,TRBJ2-3,TRBD1,NA
TGTGCCAGCAGTGAATTGAGTAGAATAGACATTCAGTACTTC,CASSELSRIDIQYF,TRBV2,TRBJ2-4,NA,few
TGTGCCACCTGTCAATCGGAGGGCAGCGAGACCCAGTACTTC,CATCQSEGSETQYF,TRBV3-1,TRBJ2-5,NA,few
TGTGCCAGCAGGGGGGGGACAGGGGGATACAATGAGCAGTTCTTC,CASRGGTGGYNEQFF,TRBV7-8,TRBJ2-1,TRBD1,NA
TGTGCCAGCAGCTTAGGGATGGACACCGGGGAGCTGTTTTTT,CASSLGMDTGELFF,TRBV11-2,TRBJ2-2,NA,NA
TGCGCCAGCAGTCATCGACAGGGACTCGACCGACCTCCTGAAGCTTTCTTT,CASSHRQGLDRPPEAFF,TRBV23-1,TRBJ1-1,TRBD1,NA
TGCGCCAGCAGCTTCGGGGGGAAGGACATTCAGTACTTC,CASSFGGKDIQYF,TRBV5-1,TRBJ2-4,TRBD2,many
TGCGCCAGCAGCTTGGCGGGGGCGATTCAACTGAACACTGAAGCTTTCTTT,CASSLAGAIQLNTEAFF,TRBV5-1,TRBJ1-1,NA,few
TGTGCCAGCAGTAAGACAGCCTACGAGCAGTACTTC,CASSKTAYEQYF,TRBV12-3/TRBV12-4,TRBJ2-7,NA,few
TGTGCCAGCAGCCGGGGACAGGGAAGAGAGACCCAGTACTTC,CASSRGQGRETQYF,TRBV5-6,TRBJ2-5,TRBD1,many
TGTGCCAGTAGTCCTCAATTCGACAATGAGCAGTTCTTC,CASSPQFDNEQFF,TRBV19,TRBJ2-1,NA,NA
TGTGCCAGCAGCTTAAGACGGAGCTCCTATAATTCACCCCTCCACTTT,CASSLRRSSYNSPLHF,TRBV7-2,TRBJ1-6,NA,many
TGTGCCATCAGTGAGGATCGAGCAGCCCTAGCCAAAAACATTCAGTACTTC,CAISEDRAALAKNIQYF,TRBV10-3,TRBJ2-4,NA,few
TGTGCCAGCAGCCGCAGGGTAGGGACCCAGTACTTC,CASSRRVGTQYF,TRBV3-1,TRBJ2-5,NA,NA
TGTGCCAGCAGATCCGGGACAGCTTTCGGACAGCCCCAGCATTTT,CASRSGTAFGQPQHF,TRBV12-3/TRBV12-4,TRBJ1-5,TRBD1,NA
TGTGCCAGCCACCCCACGGGGGGTAACTATGGCTACACCTTC,CASHPTGGNYGYTF,TRBV11-2,TRBJ1-2,NA,few
TGTGCCACAGCGGACAGCCCTTCGGGTAATTCACCCCTCCACTTT,CATADSPSGNSPLHF,TRBV28,TRBJ1-6,NA,NA
TGTGCCTGGAGGGAGACAGGGGCTATGGTGGAGACCCAGTACTTC,CAWRETGAMVETQYF,TRBV30,TRBJ2-5,TRBD1,many
TGCGCCAGCAGTCGGAACATGGACAGGGGGCGCTTCGGGGAGCTGTTTTTT,CASSRNMDRGRFGELFF,TRBV5-1,TRBJ2-2,TRBD1,many
TGTGCCAGCAGCTTTCCACTCCGCCGAACGGGGCCATACAATGAGCAGTTCTTC,CASSFPLRRTGPYNEQFF,TRBV11-2,TRBJ2-1,NA,many
TGTGCCAGCAGTTACCGTAGCCGGGACAGGGGTGAAAAACTGTTTTTT,CASSYRSRDRGEKLFF,TRBV13,TRBJ1-4,TRBD1,NA
TGCAGCGTGGGGACTAGCGGGGGAGTAGAGACCCAGTACTTC,CSVGTSGGVETQYF,TRBV29-1,TRBJ2-5,TRBD2,NA
TGTGCCAGCAGCAAAGCGGGGGGGCCCAATGAGCAGTTCTTC,CASSKAGGPNEQFF,TRBV7-2,TRBJ2-1,TRBD2,NA
TGCAGCGTTGAGTCAGGGAGGTTGGAGACCCAGTACTTC,CSVESGRLETQYF,TRBV29-1,TRBJ2-5,NA,NA
TGCAGTGCTAGAGGTGGGCGAGTAGACGGCTACACCTTC,CSARGGRVDGYTF,TRBV20-1,TRBJ1-2,NA,many
TGTGCCAGCGGAACTAGCGGGGGCCAAGAGACCCAGTACTTC,CASGTSGGQETQYF,TRBV12-3/TRBV12-4,TRBJ2-5,TRBD2,few
TGTGCCAGCAGCCATAGTCGGGCAGGGCGCAATCAGCCCCAGCATTTT,CASSHSRAGRNQPQHF,TRBV4-2,TRBJ1-5,NA,NA
TGTGCCAGTAGTATACGCAGGGGTACAGATACGCAGTATTTT,CASSIRRGTDTQYF,TRBV19,TRBJ2-3,NA,NA
TGTGCCAGCAGCGAAGGGACTAGCGGAAGTTACAATGAGCAGTTCTTC,CASSEGTSGSYNEQFF,TRBV11-3,TRBJ2-1,TRBD2,few
TGCGCCAGCAGCGACAAATTGACAGGAAATGAGCAGTTCTTC,CASSDKLTGNEQFF,TRBV5-1,TRBJ2-1,NA,few
TGTGCCAGCATTGCGCGGGGAACGAGAGAGCAGTACTTC,CASIARGTREQYF,TRBV2,TRBJ2-7,NA,few
TGCAGTGCTAGCCATCGGGGCGGGGGGGACCAAGAGACCCAGTACTTC,CSASHRGGGDQETQYF,TRBV20-1,TRBJ2-5,TRBD2,NA
TGCGCCAGCAGCCAACCCCAGACCGGGGCAGTGGAATCCGGGGAGCTGTTTTTT,CASSQPQTGAVESGELFF,TRBV4-3,TRBJ2-2,NA,many
TGTGCCAGCAGCTCTAGACGGTACGAGCAGTACTTC,CASSSRRYEQYF,TRBV7-2,TRBJ2-7,NA,NA
TGTGCCAGCAGGTGGACAGTTAATGAAAAACTGTTTTTT,CASRWTVNEKLFF,TRBV12-3/TRBV12-4,TRBJ1-4,NA,many
TGTGCCAGCAGTCCCCGGGACAGGGTTTTCGGGGAGCTGTTTTTT,CASSPRDRVFGELFF,TRBV12-3/TRBV12-4,TRBJ2-2,TRBD1,few
TGTGCCAGCACACAATTATCTGGGGCCAACGTCCTGACTTTC,CASTQLSGANVLTF,TRBV18,TRBJ2-6,NA,few
TGCGCCAGCAGCCCAGGACAGACTAGCACAGATACGCAGTATTTT,CASSPGQTSTDTQYF,TRBV5-1,TRBJ2-3,NA,many
TGTGCCAGCAGCGCTCCGGGACAGGGGACCAATTCACCCCTCCACTTT,CASSAPGQGTNSPLHF,TRBV28,TRBJ1-6,TRBD1,few
TGTGCCAGCAGCTCCAGATCGACAGGGTCCTACGAGCAGTACTTC,CASSSRSTGSYEQYF,TRBV7-6,TRBJ2-7,TRBD1,few
TGTGCCAGCAGCTTAGGGTGGTACACCGGGGAGCTGTTTTTT,CASSLGWYTGELFF,TRBV7-2,TRBJ2-2,NA,many
TGTGCCAGCAGCTTAGTACTGCGCAATCAGCCCCAGCATTTT,CASSLVLRNQPQHF,TRBV7-2,TRBJ1-5,NA,NA
TGTGCCAGCAGCTTAATGGGGGCATATGAGCAGTTCTTC,CASSLMGAYEQFF,TRBV7-2,TRBJ2-1,NA,few
TGCGCCAGCAGCCCGACGGGACAGGGGGCCTACGAGCAGTACTTC,CASSPTGQGAYEQYF,TRBV5-1,TRBJ2-7,TRBD1,NA
TGTGCCAGCAGTTTAACGGGGGAACGGTACACCTTC,CASSLTGERYTF,TRBV12-3/TRBV12-4,TRBJ1-2,NA,few
TGTGCCACCAGCAGAGATCTGGGCTTAGAAGAGACCCAGTACTTC,CATSRDLGLEETQYF,TRBV15,TRBJ2-5,NA,few
TGCGCCAGCAGCCAAGAGACCCAGGCCGTTAATCTAGGAGCTTTCTTT,CASSQETQAVNLGAFF,TRBV4-1,TRBJ1-1,NA,few
TGCGCCAGCAGCTCGGGACTAGTTACAGATACGCAGTATTTT,CASSSGLVTDTQYF,TRBV5-1,TRBJ2-3,TRBD2,few
TGTGCCAGCAGCTTAGATGCCCGCACAGATACGCAGTATTTT,CASSLDARTDTQYF,TRBV7-2,TRBJ2-3,NA,few
TGTGCCAGCTCGGAGGGGGGATACTCCCCTACGCAGTATTTT,CASSEGGYSPTQYF,TRBV18,TRBJ2-3,NA,NA
TGTGCCACCAGCAAGCCACAGGAGACCCAGTACTTC,CATSKPQETQYF,TRBV15,TRBJ2-5,NA,few
TGTGCCAGCAGCTCCCCCCCGCAAGAGACCCAGTACTTC,CASSSPPQETQYF,TRBV5-6,TRBJ2-5,NA,many
TGTGCCAGCAGCTTTGACCCAGGGTCGTCGGATGAGCAGTTCTTC,CASSFDPGSSDEQFF,TRBV7-2,TRBJ2-1,NA,NA
TGTGCCAGCAGCTTAGGAAGTATCCCCGGGACAGATACGCAGTATTTT,CASSLGSIPGTDTQYF,TRBV7-2,TRBJ2-3,NA,few
TGTGCCAGCAGTCCCCCCATGGGGCCCACAGATACGCAGTATTTT,CASSPPMGPTDTQYF,TRBV28,TRBJ2-3,NA,few
TGCAGCGTTACCCTTGGGGGACCCACAGATACGCAGTATTTT,CSVTLGGPTDTQYF,TRBV29-1,TRBJ2-3,NA,NA
TGTGCCAGCAGCTTTCTATACACAGATACGCAGTATTTT,CASSFLYTDTQYF,TRBV11-2,TRBJ2-3,NA,few